This T cell receptor (beta chain) originates from a study of blood T cell repertoires in COVID-19. Looking at the study overall: Samples of COVID-19 (acute and convalescent) were obtained from the United States, Italy and Spain.

This clone was counted a single time. This CDR3 has 15 amino acids. Deletions cut 2 bases from V and 4 bases from J, with 15 bases between. Looked up from germline, CDR1 is SGHNT and CDR2 is YYREEE (reference sequence). Cohort allocation depended upon clinical history that participants reported. Per the original data handling: Reference gene primer amplification gave nucleated cell count estimates. Measured with immunoSEQ multiplex PCR; TCRdb has only the in-frame clones, and not every one. V, J and clone size derive from that table, while D and trimming were established from the DNA sequence. Seen here are about 210,000 clones, roughly 79% observed once, and the top ten hold about 8.9%.

Sequenced material: PBMCs or T cells enriched from blood (not recorded which). The chain links TRBV5-4 to TRBJ1-2, with D unclear. The clonotype originates from a woman aged 50 to 60 with acute COVID-19. The CDR3 coding sequence is TGTGCCAGCAGCTTTTCCGTCGTGGAGCCCTATGGCTACACCTTC. This gives the protein CASSFSVVEPYGYTF.